This TCR beta chain came from a study of blood T cell repertoires in COVID-19. Study context: Donors in the United States, Italy and Spain gave samples during acute or convalescent COVID-19. PBMCs, B-cell-depleted T cells, or T cells were the source of the cDNA or gDNA that made up the material.

CDR1 is SGHTA and CDR2 is FQGNSA in the germline V gene. The CDR3 contains 15 residues. The V end lost 4 bases, the J end lost 9 bases, and 21 bases lay between the germline ends. Per the authors' pipeline: For nucleated cells, counts were estimated from reference gene primer amplification. Repertoires were generated with immunoSEQ multiplex PCR, while TCRdb's copy carries only in-frame clones and drops some. V and J calls and clone size are as listed in that table; D and trimming were resolved from the DNA. The sample consists of 70,000 or so clones, 70% to 80% of them appearing once. V gene TRBV7-2 combines with J gene TRBJ2-5, with a possible D match to TRBD1 (6 bases). What was sequenced was peripheral blood. This receptor was identified in a human donor in a cohort sampled during active COVID-19. The CDR3 bases are TGTGCCAGCAGCTCGATCTCCACAGGGTGGTGGGCCCAGTACTTC. Translating it yields CASSSISTGWWAQYF.